The entry below describes one TCR beta chain. Its antigen is currently not known. Per-nucleotide qualities are absent, and no much larger clonotype sits a single base away. Using the deep immunoSEQ assay, multiplex PCR amplified TCR CDR3 regions from genomic DNA. Extracted genomic DNA from each cell subset was spread evenly across all wells of several immunoSEQ 96-well plates, with each plate serving as a replicate. For sorted subsets, each replicate PCR was loaded with 200 ng genomic DNA, equivalent to some 31,000 T cell genomes. Purified libraries were quantified with a Qubit 3.0 fluorometer, sized on a Bioanalyzer 2100, and re-quantified with the KAPA Library Quantification kit. Every immunoSEQ 96-well plate was sequenced on a dedicated single-read 150-cycle Illumina NextSeq 550 flow cell. In the source study's methods: Because the immunoSEQ output included only junctional sequences and no quality scores, the filtering could not be the same as the filtering used for full-length reads. Sequences were annotated with PyIR, a Python wrapper for IgBLAST v1.9, and V/J genes and CDR3 were assigned using IMGT germline references. Reads were removed for weak V/J assignments (E-value above 1e-6), missing CDR3, stop codons, out-of-frame junctions, or ambiguous translated residues. V3J clonotypes were defined as sequences sharing an identical inferred V gene, J gene, and CDR3 amino acid sequence. Percentage overlap between repertoires was calculated by dividing the number of shared unique clonotypes by the size of the smaller repertoire. Three approaches were used to assess repertoire richness: RTK rarefaction, the Chao1 estimator, and Recon v2.1 estimates of unobserved clonotypes. OLGA was used to compute generation probabilities for all TCRbeta clonotypes that the gDNA method yielded from a handful of donors. The clones in this table, taken by TCRdb from immuneACCESS, are in-frame only. Not every clone is retained; where verified, under half of the shortfall comes from an unresolved V gene, and the cause of the rest is unknown. The V and J calls and clone size come from that table; D and trimming were worked out from the DNA. The sample table contains 2.3 million or so clones; only one count was recorded for more than 80% of them. The ten largest clones represent approximately 0.4% of the sample.

This specimen comes from a study of shared clonotypes between healthy human individuals (dated by TCRdb to about 2020). With respect to the entire study: The cohort comprised a couple of women and a few men aged 18 to 49 years. For each donor, CD4 naive and CD4 memory were each run on three plates, CD8 naive on two plates, and CD8 memory on one plate. The study deeply sequenced blood TCR repertoires of several healthy adults to estimate repertoire size and the extent of clonotype sharing between individuals. To increase sequencing depth and limit assay-specific biases, TCR repertoire library preparation and sequencing were carried out by different laboratories using diverse techniques. Each donor's leukapheresis produced roughly between about 0.8 and 8.9 billion PBMCs. The paper as a whole reports these results and caveats: Higher generation probabilities were observed for clonotypes shared by all four sorted-subset donors than for non-shared clonotypes. Even with the large sequencing depth, rarefaction of the sorted-subset datasets indicated that sequencing was incomplete. Pairwise subsampling indicated that sequencing depth was expected to affect the degree of clonotype sharing among donors. Estimated clonotype richness was generally larger for naive than for memory subsets. The genetic and exposure-history diversity represented was limited by the small number of donors. Around 5.4% of naive CD4, around 4% of naive CD8, around 2.3% of memory CD4, and more than 0.35% of memory CD8 clonotypes were shared across several donors. Sampling was limited to blood, and TCR repertoires in tissue likely differ from TCR repertoires in blood.

Donors were healthy HIV-negative adults with no recently reported acute infections or vaccinations. All donors were Caucasian adults living in Nashville, Tennessee, USA. CD4+ T cells were enriched through magnetic negative selection, after which naive cells were positively selected on CD45RA and the remaining negative fraction served as the memory subset. Blood was obtained by leukapheresis, after which PBMCs were separated by Ficoll-Histopaque density gradient centrifugation and cryopreserved in liquid nitrogen vapor phase. Analytical flow cytometry was used to check the purity and quantity of each magnetically sorted T cell population. Genomic DNA was isolated from every sorted fraction and measured by UV absorbance on a Nanodrop 2000c. Including the terminal cysteine and phenylalanine, the CDR3 comprises 16 residues. Only the CDR3 part of the read is kept: 48 bases, read in frame from the first base. Trimming takes 4 bases off V and 8 bases off J; junction bases not matched to a gene: 16. The germline V gene encodes CDR1 KGHSH and CDR2 LQKENI.

The source is a young man in good health. Some clones in this sample may be carry-over from other donors' samples. This sequence uses TRBV18 and TRBJ1-2, and 7 bases in between align with TRBD1. Sequenced input: naive CD4+ T cells from PBMCs. The cell subset or site label for this specimen denotes: CD45RA+ positively selected. This receptor has the CDR3 CASSLNYAGTEKGYTF. The nucleotide sequence reads as follows: TGTGCCAGCTCACTTAACTACGCCGGGACAGAGAAAGGCTACACCTTC.